In its sample, the clone carrying this T cell receptor beta chain was seen a few times. Its target is not known. CDR3 length: 15 amino acids. Germline CDR1 is MNHNS and CDR2 is SASEGT. Trimming cost V 10 bases and J 0 bases, with 19 bases left between them. This sample is part of a study of OX40 agonist ivuxolimab in advanced cancers. Whole-study context: The group had a mean age of about 65 years, ranged from 23 to 79, and was 82.7% male. Study observations and caveats: The authors did not determine the antigen specificity of the expanded peripheral T cells.

TCRdb's table, derived via immunoSEQ multiplex PCR, lists solely in-frame clones and lacks some. In the table there are 60,000 or so clones, about 87% of which are singletons. J is TRBJ2-7 and V is TRBV6-1; no clear D gene. The sequence came from an adult with an advanced solid tumor such as melanoma, head and neck, liver or kidney cancer. The specimen comprised CD4+ or CD8+ T cells sorted from blood, sampled in a trial of the OX40 agonist ivuxolimab. CDR3 loop: CATKFVGASSYEQYF. The CDR3 DNA reads as TGTGCCACCAAGTTCGTGGGCGCCAGCTCCTACGAGCAGTACTTC.